A selection of T cell receptor beta chains follows, all from one sample in a study of vaccination and CD4 T cells after COVID-19. Each CDR3 protein gets one entry after TCRdb re-called the PCR reads with MiXCR. The table includes around 26,000 distinct CDR3 sequences, 64% detected once. No antigens are known for them. Sample: CD4+ T cells from blood, cultured in vitro. Receptors were obtained from a human donor who had recovered from COVID-19. The CDR3 runs from the conserved cysteine through the conserved F or W. A D gene is named only where the DNA matches it firmly. Size tells how often a clone was seen (once, few, many) or the class of an expanded clone, and some rows leave it out.

V gene	clone size	D gene	J gene	CDR3 protein	CDR3 DNA
TRBV20-1	.	TRBD2	TRBJ2-2	CSARASGSLTGELFF	TGCAGTGCTAGAGCTAGCGGGAGTTTGACCGGGGAGCTGTTTTTT
TRBV12-3/TRBV12-4	few	.	TRBJ1-5	CASSLGQVHSNQPQHF	TGTGCCAGCAGTTTAGGACAGGTCCATAGCAATCAGCCCCAGCATTTT
TRBV5-1	.	.	TRBJ1-1	CASSSPRGVNGFAEAFF	TGCGCCAGCAGCTCCCCCCGGGGGGTTAATGGTTTTGCTGAAGCTTTCTTT
TRBV19	.	TRBD1	TRBJ2-5	CASSIVLPGQGARETQYF	TGTGCCAGTAGTATAGTCCTTCCGGGACAGGGGGCAAGGGAGACCCAGTACTTC
TRBV7-6	once	.	TRBJ1-4	CASSLPSDGKLFF	TGTGCCAGCAGCTTACCGTCTGACGGAAAACTGTTTTTT
TRBV7-6	.	.	TRBJ1-1	CASSSQDYTEAFF	TGTGCCAGCAGCTCCCAGGATTACACTGAAGCTTTCTTT
TRBV24-1	.	.	TRBJ2-7	CATSKEGPLSYEQYF	TGTGCCACCAGCAAAGAAGGCCCCCTCTCCTACGAGCAGTACTTC
TRBV6-1	.	.	TRBJ1-1	CASSARQVNSMNTEAFF	TGTGCCAGCAGTGCCCGACAGGTTAACTCGATGAACACTGAAGCTTTCTTT
TRBV6-1	.	.	TRBJ2-5	CASTSPVGGPETQYF	TGTGCCAGCACCTCCCCTGTGGGAGGTCCGGAGACCCAGTACTTC
TRBV6-1	.	.	TRBJ2-4	CASKVGGDIQYF	TGTGCCAGCAAGGTCGGGGGAGACATTCAGTACTTC
TRBV27	.	.	TRBJ1-3	CASSLSGSGNTIYF	TGTGCCAGCAGTTTATCTGGCTCTGGAAACACCATATATTTT
TRBV6-1	.	.	TRBJ1-1	CASRRQELNTEAFF	TGTGCCAGCAGGAGACAGGAGCTGAACACTGAAGCTTTCTTT
TRBV15	.	.	TRBJ2-7	CATSRDQSSYEQYF	TGTGCCACCAGCAGGGACCAATCTTCCTACGAGCAGTACTTC
TRBV2	.	TRBD2	TRBJ2-4	CASRGLAGGDIQYF	TGTGCCAGCAGGGGACTAGCGGGAGGGGACATTCAGTACTTC
TRBV20-1	few	.	TRBJ1-2	CSASKGGQPRAANYGYTF	TGCAGTGCTAGTAAAGGAGGGCAGCCCCGCGCCGCTAACTATGGCTACACCTTC
TRBV20-1	.	.	TRBJ1-2	CSAPPGLSIDYGYTF	TGCAGTGCTCCTCCGGGACTCTCCATCGACTATGGCTACACCTTC
TRBV10-3	.	.	TRBJ2-7	CATQGSYEQYF	TGTGCCACTCAGGGGTCCTACGAGCAGTACTTC
TRBV2	.	.	TRBJ1-5	CASTIDRNGNQPQHF	TGTGCCAGCACTATCGACAGGAATGGCAATCAGCCCCAGCATTTT
TRBV7-3	once	.	TRBJ2-5	CASSFNGWDQETQYF	TGTGCCAGCAGCTTTAATGGTTGGGACCAAGAGACCCAGTACTTC
TRBV6-1	.	TRBD2	TRBJ2-1	CASRGGTSGYNEQFF	TGTGCCAGCAGGGGCGGGACTAGCGGGTACAATGAGCAGTTCTTC
TRBV20-1	.	.	TRBJ1-6	CSADRRAEDNSPLHF	TGCAGTGCTGACCGTCGGGCAGAAGATAATTCACCCCTCCACTTT
TRBV7-6	.	.	TRBJ1-5	CASSSTTTSPQHF	TGTGCCAGCAGCTCGACGACGACAAGTCCCCAGCATTTT
TRBV21-1	few	.	TRBJ1-5	CASSRLFARKSNQPQHF	TGTGCCAGCAGCAGGCTCTTTGCGCGCAAGAGCAATCAGCCCCAGCATTTT
TRBV20-1	few	.	TRBJ2-7	CSARRDNSYEQYF	TGCAGTGCTAGACGGGACAACTCCTACGAGCAGTACTTC
TRBV19	few	TRBD1	TRBJ1-5	CASSDTTGTGQPQHF	TGTGCCAGTAGCGATACGACAGGGACTGGTCAGCCCCAGCATTTT
TRBV7-8	.	.	TRBJ1-5	CASSNLSRRKQGLYSNQPQHF	TGTGCCAGCAGCAATCTTTCTCGACGAAAACAGGGCCTGTATAGCAATCAGCCCCAGCATTTT
TRBV7-9	few	.	TRBJ1-6	CASSPRTALDSPLHF	TGTGCCAGCAGCCCCCGGACTGCCCTCGACTCACCCCTCCACTTT
TRBV12-3/TRBV12-4	.	.	TRBJ1-5	CASSFKVLGYSNQPQHF	TGTGCCAGCAGTTTTAAGGTATTGGGGTATAGCAATCAGCCCCAGCATTTT
TRBV6-2/TRBV6-3	.	.	TRBJ2-7	CASKLTRDREEQYF	TGTGCCAGCAAACTGACTAGGGACCGCGAGGAGCAGTACTTC
TRBV20-1	.	.	TRBJ1-1	CSFTENTEAFF	TGCAGTTTCACAGAGAACACTGAAGCTTTCTTT
TRBV20-1	.	TRBD2	TRBJ2-7	CSARRGTNYEQYF	TGCAGTGCCCGTAGAGGGACTAACTACGAGCAGTACTTC
TRBV11-3	few	TRBD2	TRBJ2-7	CASSLASGSYEQYF	TGTGCCAGCAGCCTCGCTAGCGGGAGTTACGAGCAGTACTTC
TRBV28	few	.	TRBJ1-2	CASRRSPHYTF	TGTGCCTCCCGCAGGTCCCCTCACTACACCTTC
TRBV6-1	.	TRBD2	TRBJ2-7	CASTVQAGVYEQYF	TGTGCCAGCACCGTCCAGGCGGGGGTTTACGAGCAGTACTTC
TRBV29-1	.	TRBD1	TRBJ1-1	CSVKRTGETEAFF	TGCAGCGTGAAAAGGACAGGGGAAACTGAAGCTTTCTTT
TRBV5-3	.	.	TRBJ2-6	CARSLGSSGANVLTF	TGTGCCAGAAGCTTGGGGAGCTCTGGGGCCAACGTCCTGACTTTC
TRBV28	.	TRBD1	TRBJ1-5	CASSLWTGGTLPQHF	TGTGCCAGCAGTTTATGGACAGGGGGCACCTTGCCCCAGCATTTT
TRBV7-2	.	TRBD2	TRBJ2-1	CASSLVLAGNNEQFF	TGTGCCAGCAGCTTAGTACTAGCGGGGAACAATGAGCAGTTCTTC
TRBV6-1	.	.	TRBJ1-3	CASSPSQSSGNTIYF	TGTGCCAGCAGTCCGAGTCAGAGCTCTGGAAACACCATATATTTT
TRBV2	.	TRBD2	TRBJ2-7	CASNRDYVYEQYF	TGTGCCAGCAACCGGGACTACGTCTACGAGCAGTACTTC
TRBV5-1	.	.	TRBJ1-2	CASRVDSLYGYTF	TGCGCCAGCAGGGTCGACAGCCTCTATGGCTACACCTTC
TRBV6-2/TRBV6-3	once	TRBD1	TRBJ1-1	CASSPQGAFPEAFF	TGTGCCAGCAGCCCCCAGGGGGCCTTCCCTGAAGCTTTCTTT
TRBV20-1	once	TRBD2	TRBJ2-4	CSARGLAGANIQYF	TGCAGTGCCCGGGGACTAGCGGGAGCGAACATTCAGTACTTC
TRBV18	.	TRBD1	TRBJ1-6	CASSPPTGATNSPLHF	TGTGCCAGCTCACCACCTACAGGGGCTACTAATTCACCCCTCCACTTT
TRBV7-2	.	TRBD2	TRBJ2-3	CASTPAPSGTLTDTQYF	TGTGCCAGCACCCCGGCCCCTAGCGGGACCCTCACAGATACGCAGTATTTT
TRBV20-1	.	.	TRBJ2-3	CSAPIRKGTDTQYF	TGCAGTGCCCCGATTAGAAAGGGTACAGATACGCAGTATTTT
TRBV10-3	few	.	TRBJ1-3	CATSRTSSSGNTIYF	TGTGCCACCTCGAGGACTAGTTCCTCTGGAAACACCATATATTTT
TRBV21-1	.	.	TRBJ1-5	CARPREGDPPKSDQPQHF	TGTGCCAGGCCCAGGGAAGGGGATCCCCCAAAGAGCGATCAGCCCCAGCATTTT
TRBV6-2/TRBV6-3	few	.	TRBJ1-2	CASKKERDPSYGYTF	TGTGCCAGCAAGAAGGAGCGGGATCCCTCTTATGGCTACACCTTC
TRBV2	.	TRBD1	TRBJ2-2	CASRVQGAPGELFF	TGTGCCAGCAGGGTACAGGGGGCGCCGGGGGAGCTGTTTTTT
TRBV7-2	.	.	TRBJ1-2	CASSQGQGYGYTF	TGTGCCAGCAGCCAGGGGCAGGGCTATGGCTACACCTTC
TRBV20-1	.	.	TRBJ2-5	CSARDRLGRETQYF	TGCAGTGCTAGAGATCGATTGGGGCGTGAGACCCAGTACTTC
TRBV27	.	TRBD1	TRBJ2-7	CASSPPGTGSYEQYF	TGTGCCAGCAGCCCCCCCGGGACAGGGTCCTACGAGCAGTACTTC
TRBV12-3/TRBV12-4	.	.	TRBJ2-1	CASARNTGYNEQFF	TGTGCCAGCGCCCGAAACACAGGGTACAATGAGCAGTTCTTC